This T cell receptor (beta chain) emerged from a study of shared clonotypes between healthy human individuals (dated by TCRdb to between 2020 and 2021). Concerning the study at large: The cohort included three men and a couple of women between 18 and 49 years of age. To increase sequencing depth and limit assay-specific biases, TCR repertoire library preparation and sequencing were carried out by different laboratories using diverse techniques. Blood TCR repertoires of a handful of healthy adults were deeply sequenced to estimate repertoire size and the extent of clonotype sharing between individuals. Per donor, leukapheresis produced somewhere between about 0.85 and 9.5 billion PBMCs. On the study overall, not on this receptor specifically: Pairwise subsampling led to the expectation that sequencing depth would affect the degree of clonotype sharing among donors. The small number of donors limited the genetic and exposure-history diversity represented. Sampling was restricted to blood, and TCR repertoires in tissue are likely to differ from TCR repertoires in blood.

V drops 0 bases and J drops 0 bases, leaving 12 bases in between. As encoded in the germline V gene (reference sequence), CDR1 is GTSNPN while CDR2 is SVGIG. Including cysteine and phenylalanine, the CDR3 has 16 amino acids. Left in the record is the CDR3 DNA by itself, 48 bases read in frame from the first base. The donors were healthy, HIV-negative adults who had no recently reported acute infections or vaccinations. All donors were Caucasian adults living in Nashville, Tennessee, USA. In the unsorted samples, tens of millions of PBMCs were counted, and genomic DNA was extracted using the QIAamp DNA Blood Mini kit. Blood was collected by leukapheresis, and PBMCs were isolated by Ficoll-Histopaque density gradient centrifugation and then cryopreserved in liquid nitrogen vapor phase. As to this clone: What antigen it recognizes has not been identified. No base-level quality is on record; no much larger clone is a single base apart. Other nucleotide sequences in the sample specify the same CDR3.

TCR CDR3 regions were amplified from genomic DNA by multiplex PCR using the deep immunoSEQ assay. Extracted genomic DNA from each cell subset was distributed evenly across all wells of several immunoSEQ 96-well plates, and each plate was treated as a replicate. For unsorted PBMC, approximately 290 ng genomic DNA, equal to 30,000 or so T cell genomes, was loaded into each replicate PCR. Genomic DNA from unsorted PBMC was sequenced over ten immunoSEQ deep assay plates. Purified libraries were measured with a Qubit 3.0 fluorometer, size-checked on a Bioanalyzer 2100, and measured again with the KAPA Library Quantification kit. A separate single-read 150-cycle Illumina NextSeq 550 flow cell was used to sequence each immunoSEQ 96-well plate. For the original study's pipeline: Because only junctional sequences without quality scores were contained in the immunoSEQ output, filtering matching that applied to full-length reads could not be performed. To assign V/J genes and CDR3, sequences were annotated against IMGT germline references using PyIR, a Python wrapper for IgBLAST v1.9. Any read was removed if the V/J assignment was weak (E-value above 1e-6), the CDR3 was missing, or the read contained stop codons, out-of-frame junctions, or ambiguous translated residues. V3J clonotypes were defined as sequences sharing the same inferred V gene, J gene, and CDR3 amino acid sequence. The percentage overlap between two repertoires was calculated by dividing the number of shared unique clonotypes by the size of the smaller repertoire. RTK rarefaction, the Chao1 estimator, and Recon v2.1 estimates of unobserved clonotypes were used to assess repertoire richness. TCRdb mirrors the immuneACCESS table, restricted to in-frame sequences. Some clones are absent from its copies; in checked studies, under half trace to an unresolved V gene, and the reason for the others is unknown. That table gives V, J and clone size, and the DNA gave D and trimming. In all, the sample holds hundreds of thousands of clones, and around 79% of those were seen once. The ten top clones hold about 12% of the sample.

Material: PBMCs. This sequence was found in a woman in her forties in good health. Some clones in this sample may be carry-over from other donors' samples. The sequence joins TRBV30 to TRBJ1-3; the D gene is possibly TRBD1, with 6 bases matching. CDR3 loop: CAWSVPGGHSGNTIYF. The bases are TGTGCCTGGAGTGTACCTGGGGGACACTCTGGAAACACCATATATTTT.